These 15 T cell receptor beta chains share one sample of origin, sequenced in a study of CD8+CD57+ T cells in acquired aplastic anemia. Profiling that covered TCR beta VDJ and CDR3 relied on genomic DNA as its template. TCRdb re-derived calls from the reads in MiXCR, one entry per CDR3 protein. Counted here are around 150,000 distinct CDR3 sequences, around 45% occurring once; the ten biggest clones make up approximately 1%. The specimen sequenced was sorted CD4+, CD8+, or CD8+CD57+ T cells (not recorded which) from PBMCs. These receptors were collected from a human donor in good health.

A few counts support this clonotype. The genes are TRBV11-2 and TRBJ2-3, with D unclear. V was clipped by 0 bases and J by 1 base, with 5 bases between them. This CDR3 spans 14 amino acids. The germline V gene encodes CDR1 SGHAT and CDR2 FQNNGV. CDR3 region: CASSLEYGTDTQYF. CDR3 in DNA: TGTGCCAGCAGCTTAGAATACGGCACAGATACGCAGTATTTT.

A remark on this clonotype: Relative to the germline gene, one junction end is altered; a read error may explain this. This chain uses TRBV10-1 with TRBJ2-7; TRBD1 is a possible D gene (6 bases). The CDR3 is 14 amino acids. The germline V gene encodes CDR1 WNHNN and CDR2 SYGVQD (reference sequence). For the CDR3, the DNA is TGCGCCAGCAGCCTGACCGGGACATATCACGAACAGTACTTC. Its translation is CASSLTGTYHEQYF.

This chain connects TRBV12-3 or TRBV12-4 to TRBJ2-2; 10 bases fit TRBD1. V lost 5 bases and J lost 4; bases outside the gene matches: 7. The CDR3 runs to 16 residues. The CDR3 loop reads CASSLTGGRLTGELFF. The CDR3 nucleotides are TGTGCCAGCAGTCTGACAGGGGGCAGGCTCACCGGGGAGCTGTTTTTT.

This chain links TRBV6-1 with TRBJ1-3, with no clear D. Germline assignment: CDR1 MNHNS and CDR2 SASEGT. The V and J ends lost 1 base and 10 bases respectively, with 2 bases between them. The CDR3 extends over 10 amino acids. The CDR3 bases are TGTGCCAGCAGTGAAGGAACCATATATTTT. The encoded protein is CASSEGTIYF.

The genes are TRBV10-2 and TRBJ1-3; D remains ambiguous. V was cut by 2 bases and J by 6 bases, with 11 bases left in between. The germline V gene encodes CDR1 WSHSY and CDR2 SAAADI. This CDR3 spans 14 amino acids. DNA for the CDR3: TGCGCCAGCAGTGAGGGCAGTTCCCTAAACACCATATATTTT. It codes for CASSEGSSLNTIYF.

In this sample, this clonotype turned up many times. This CDR3 reads CASVPRAGDGYTF. The CDR3 nucleotides read TGTGCCAGCGTCCCTCGGGCAGGGGACGGCTACACCTTC. This chain links TRBV6-1 with TRBJ1-2; TRBD1 is a possible D gene (6 bases). CDR3 length: 13 amino acids. Trimming pared 8 bases from V and 8 bases from J, leaving 18 bases between. Per the germline V gene, CDR1 is MNHNS and CDR2 is SASEGT.

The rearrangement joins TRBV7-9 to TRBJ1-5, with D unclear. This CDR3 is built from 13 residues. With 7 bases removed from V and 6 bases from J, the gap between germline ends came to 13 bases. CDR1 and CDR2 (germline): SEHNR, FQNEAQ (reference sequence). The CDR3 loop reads CASTIGWGQPQHF. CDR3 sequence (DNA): TGTGCCAGCACCATTGGGTGGGGTCAGCCCCAGCATTTT. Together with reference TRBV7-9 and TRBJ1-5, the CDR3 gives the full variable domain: DTGVSQNPRHKITKRGQNVTFRCDPISEHNRLYWYRQTLGQGPEFLTYFQNEAQLEKSRLLSDRFSAERPKGSFSTLEIQRTEQGDSAMYLCASTIGWGQPQHFGDGTRLSIL.

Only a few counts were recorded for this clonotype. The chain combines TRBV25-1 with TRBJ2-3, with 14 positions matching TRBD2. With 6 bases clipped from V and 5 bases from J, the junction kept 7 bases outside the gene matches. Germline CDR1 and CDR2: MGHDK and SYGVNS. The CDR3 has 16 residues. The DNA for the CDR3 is TGTGCCAGCAGCAAGACTAGCGGGAGGGCAAGAGATACGCAGTATTTT. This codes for CASSKTSGRARDTQYF.

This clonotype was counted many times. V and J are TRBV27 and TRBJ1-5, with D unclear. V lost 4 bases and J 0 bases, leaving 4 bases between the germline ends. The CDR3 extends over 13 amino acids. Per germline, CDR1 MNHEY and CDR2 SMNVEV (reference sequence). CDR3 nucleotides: TGTGCCAGCAGTTATCTTAGCAATCAGCCCCAGCATTTT. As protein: CASSYLSNQPQHF.

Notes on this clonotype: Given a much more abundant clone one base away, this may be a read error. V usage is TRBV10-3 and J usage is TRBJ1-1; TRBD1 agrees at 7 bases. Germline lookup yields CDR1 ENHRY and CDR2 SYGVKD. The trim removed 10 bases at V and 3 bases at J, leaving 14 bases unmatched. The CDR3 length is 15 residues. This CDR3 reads CATRTRTGQDTEAFF. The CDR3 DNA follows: TGTGCCACTAGAACCCGGACAGGACAGGACACTGAAGCTTTCTTT.

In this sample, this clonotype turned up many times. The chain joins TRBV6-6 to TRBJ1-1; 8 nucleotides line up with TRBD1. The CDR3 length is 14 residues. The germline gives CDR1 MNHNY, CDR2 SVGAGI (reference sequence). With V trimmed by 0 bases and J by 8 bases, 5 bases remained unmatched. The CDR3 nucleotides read TGTGCCAGCAGTTACTCGTGGACAGGGTGGGAAGCTTTCTTT. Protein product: CASSYSWTGWEAFF.

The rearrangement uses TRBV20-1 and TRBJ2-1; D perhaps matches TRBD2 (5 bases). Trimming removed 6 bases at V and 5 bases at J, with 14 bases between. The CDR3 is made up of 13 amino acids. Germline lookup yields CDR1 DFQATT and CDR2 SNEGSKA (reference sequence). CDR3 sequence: CSAPKGDNNEQFF. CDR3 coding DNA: TGCAGTGCACCCAAGGGAGATAACAATGAGCAGTTCTTC.

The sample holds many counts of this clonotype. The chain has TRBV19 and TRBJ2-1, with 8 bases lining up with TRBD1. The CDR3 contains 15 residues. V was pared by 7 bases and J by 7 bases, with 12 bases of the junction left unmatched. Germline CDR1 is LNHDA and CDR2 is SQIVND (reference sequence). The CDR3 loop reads CASKTGIRDRNEQFF. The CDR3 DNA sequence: TGTGCCAGTAAAACAGGGATTAGGGACAGGAATGAGCAGTTCTTC.

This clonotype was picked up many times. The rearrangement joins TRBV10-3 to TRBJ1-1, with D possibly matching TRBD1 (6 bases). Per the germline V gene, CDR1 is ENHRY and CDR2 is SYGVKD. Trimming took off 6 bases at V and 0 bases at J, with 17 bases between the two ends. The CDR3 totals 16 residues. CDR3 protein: CAIRWGAGDMNTEAFF. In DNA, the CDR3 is TGTGCCATCAGATGGGGGGCAGGGGATATGAACACTGAAGCTTTCTTT.

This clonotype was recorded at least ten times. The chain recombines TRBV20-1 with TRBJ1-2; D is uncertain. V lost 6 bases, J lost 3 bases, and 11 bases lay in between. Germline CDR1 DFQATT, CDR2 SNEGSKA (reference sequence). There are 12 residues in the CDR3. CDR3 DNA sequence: TGCAGTGCCCCAGAAGGCGACTATGGCTACACCTTC. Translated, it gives CSAPEGDYGYTF.